Sequencing of this T cell receptor (beta chain) was carried out in a study of beta chain features in type 1 diabetes. Overall study results and limits: Whatever favoring of shorter templates PCR might show would apply equally to patients and controls. For patients, the naive, central memory and Treg TCRB repertoires appeared more alike than for healthy donors. Any HLA effect on TCRB rearrangement was left unresolved by small sub-analyses.

Each of the sorted populations had a purity greater than 95%. As regards this clone: Its antigen is unknown.

Expressed TCRB transcripts were sequenced because the entire RNA isolate underwent reverse transcription. Produced via immunoSEQ multiplex PCR; TCRdb's table is partial and in-frame only. This sample has around 200,000 clones; about 12% occur once, and the top ten carry 0.62%. The CDR3 covers 15 residues. Germline-derived CDR1 and CDR2 are ENHRY and SYGVKD. With 4 bases clipped from V and 4 bases from J, the junction kept 7 bases outside the gene matches. The sequenced sample consisted of central memory CD4+ T cells from blood. The sequence came from a woman between 18 and 29 years old in good health. V is TRBV10-3 and J is TRBJ2-1, with 7 positions matching TRBD2. Written as DNA, the CDR3 is TGTGCCATCAGTGCGGAGCGGGGTATATACAATGAGCAGTTCTTC. This gives the protein CAISAERGIYNEQFF.